Included here is one T cell receptor beta chain sequence, with context. Original handling: Amplification of reference gene primers provided the estimated nucleated cell counts. Using immunoSEQ multiplex PCR, the repertoire was profiled, and TCRdb retains in-frame clones only, with some absent. From that table come the V and J calls and clone size; the DNA was used to work out D and trimming. The table includes 80,000 or so clones, about four fifths detected once. The source of the sample is a study of blood T cell repertoires in COVID-19. On the study more broadly: PBMCs, B-cell-depleted T cells, or T cells provided the cDNA or gDNA that made up the material.

The CDR3 covers 14 residues. The V gene's germline CDR1 is LNHDA and CDR2 SQIVND (reference sequence). The ends lost 3 bases at V and 4 bases at J; junction bases unmatched: 3. The genes are TRBV19 and TRBJ1-5, with 7 bases aligning to TRBD1. Sequenced material: peripheral blood. This TCR derives from a human donor in a cohort sampled during active COVID-19. CDR3 coding DNA: TGTGCCAGTAGTATTCAGGGGGGTAATCAGCCCCAGCATTTT. Translating gives CASSIQGGNQPQHF.